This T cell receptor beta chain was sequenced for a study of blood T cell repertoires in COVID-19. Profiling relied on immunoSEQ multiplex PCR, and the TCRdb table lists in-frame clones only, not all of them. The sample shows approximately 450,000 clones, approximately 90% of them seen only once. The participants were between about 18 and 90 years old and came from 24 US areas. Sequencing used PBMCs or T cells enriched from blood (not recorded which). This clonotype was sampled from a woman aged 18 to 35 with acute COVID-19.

CDR3: CASSFGQGRTNEKLFF. In DNA, the CDR3 is TGTGCCAGCAGCTTTGGACAGGGGAGGACTAATGAAAAACTGTTTTTT. V and J are TRBV5-4 and TRBJ1-4, with TRBD1 matching 9 bases. The CDR3 length is 16 residues. Germline CDR1 SGHNT, CDR2 YYREEE (reference sequence). Trimming removed 2 bases from V and 2 bases from J; junction bases left unmatched: 4.